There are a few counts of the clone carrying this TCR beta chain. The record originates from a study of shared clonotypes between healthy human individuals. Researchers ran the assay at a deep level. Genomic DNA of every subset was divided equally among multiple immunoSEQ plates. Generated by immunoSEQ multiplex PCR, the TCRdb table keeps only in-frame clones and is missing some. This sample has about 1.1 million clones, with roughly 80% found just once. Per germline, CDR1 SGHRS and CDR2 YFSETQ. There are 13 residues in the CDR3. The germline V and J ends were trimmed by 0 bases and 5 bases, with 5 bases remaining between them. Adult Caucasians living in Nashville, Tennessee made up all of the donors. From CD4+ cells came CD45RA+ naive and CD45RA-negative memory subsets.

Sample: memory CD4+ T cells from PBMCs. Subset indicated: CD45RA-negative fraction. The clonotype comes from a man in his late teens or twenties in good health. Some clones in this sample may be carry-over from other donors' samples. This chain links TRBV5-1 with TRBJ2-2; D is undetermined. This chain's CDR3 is CASSLEMTGELFF. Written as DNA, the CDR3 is TGCGCCAGCAGCTTGGAGATGACCGGGGAGCTGTTTTTT.